A single T cell receptor (beta chain) is shown here with its context. The antigen is unknown. The entry originates in a study of cytomegalovirus exposure and HLA in healthy donors. Overall study results and limits: In a later analysis, TCR beta V- and J-gene trimming was associated with a missense DCLRE1C variant.

This PCR relied on a set of 60 Vbeta primers and 13 Jbeta primers. Study processing details: Later, tens of millions of unique TCR beta chains were counted in an analysis, and around 11 million of them were shared. Method: immunoSEQ multiplex PCR; TCRdb's copy keeps in-frame clones and lacks some. V and J calls and clone size are as listed in that table; D and trimming were resolved from the DNA. The sample records 25,000 to 35,000 clones, 65% to 75% being singletons. Healthy donors of bone marrow made up the group. Germline loops: CDR1 WNHNN, CDR2 SYGVQD (reference sequence). Trimming removed 8 bases at V and 1 base at J, with 9 bases between. The CDR3 is made up of 13 amino acids.

The sample consisted of PBMCs. This clonotype was obtained from a man aged 50-60 years in good health and CMV-seropositive. The rearrangement uses TRBV10-1 and TRBJ2-1, with D possibly being TRBD2 (6 bases). The CDR3 bases are TGCGCCAGCGGCCGGGGGTCCTACAATGAGCAGTTCTTC. The encoded protein is CASGRGSYNEQFF.